Sequencing of this TCR beta chain was carried out in a study of OX40 agonist ivuxolimab in advanced cancers. At the level of the study: Antecedent anti-PD-1, anti-PD-L1 or anti-CTLA-4 therapy was permissible, with about 40% having received some. Two cutaneous melanoma patients and one hepatocellular carcinoma patient, three in all, had partial responses.

The CDR3 has 16 residues. Trimming at V came to 1 base and at J to 1 base, leaving 6 bases not matched to a gene. CDR1 is LNHDA, CDR2 SQIVND, per germline (reference sequence). TCRdb's table, derived via immunoSEQ multiplex PCR, lists solely in-frame clones and lacks some. The sample holds 61,000 or so clones, about 88% seen once. This clonotype was obtained from an adult with an advanced solid tumor such as melanoma, head and neck, liver or kidney cancer. The chain employs TRBV19 and TRBJ1-1; TRBD1 matches at 7 bases. The sample in question was CD4+ or CD8+ T cells sorted from blood, obtained in a trial of the OX40 agonist ivuxolimab. In DNA, the CDR3 is TGTGCCAGTAGTATAGGCAGGGGGATTGGGAACACTGAAGCTTTCTTT. It encodes CASSIGRGIGNTEAFF.